This T cell receptor (beta chain) was sequenced during a study of T-cell memory formation after mild COVID-19. Study conclusions and caveats: A subset of responding clones appeared in pre-infection memory, suggesting cross-reactive memory joined. Among contracting clones, CD4+ were mainly CM/EM and CD8+ enriched in EMRA. Clones shrinking from day 15 to 85 showed even CD4/CD8 mixes; later expanders tilted CD4+. Researchers could not confirm that second-wave clones peaking on day 37 targeted SARS-CoV-2.

J was trimmed by 8 bases and V by 4 bases; bases with no gene match: 10. The CDR3 runs 15 residues. Germline-derived CDR1 and CDR2 are KGHSH and LQKENI. With regard to this clonotype: The antigen remains undetermined.

A single record per CDR3 protein comes from TCRdb applying MiXCR to the 5' RACE reads. Of under 400,000 distinct CDR3 sequences in the sample, more than 20% were seen once. V usage is TRBV18 and J usage is TRBJ2-1; 8 bases fit TRBD2. The sample comprised PBMCs or a T cell subset sorted from them (not recorded which). The sequence derives from an adult woman who had mild COVID-19 (a few samples of this study predate the infection). Cell type and time point are not known. CDR3: CASSQTSDGLDEQFF. The CDR3 DNA sequence: TGTGCCAGCTCACAGACTAGCGATGGTCTCGATGAGCAGTTCTTC.